This T cell receptor (beta chain) stems from a study of T cell responses to AZD1222 COVID-19 vaccine. Study overall: Second-dose timings of about 4 or about 12 weeks were pooled.

CDR1 and CDR2 (germline): SGHNT, YYREEE (reference sequence). CDR3 length equals 16 residues. Trimming took off 2 bases at V and 0 bases at J, with 14 bases between the two ends. Measured with immunoSEQ multiplex PCR; TCRdb has only the in-frame clones, and not every one. The sample lists some 85,000 clones, roughly nine tenths seen once, with 7.5% in the top ten. The sequences come from peripheral blood, collected on day 0 of AZD1222 vaccination. This receptor was identified in an adult in good health. This rearrangement joins TRBV5-4 to TRBJ1-1; a weak D match, TRBD1 (6 bases). In DNA, the CDR3 is TGTGCCAGCAGCTTCGTCCCGGGACAAGTGAACACTGAAGCTTTCTTT. It yields the protein CASSFVPGQVNTEAFF.